This entry concerns a single T cell receptor (beta chain). Its recognized antigen is unknown. Base qualities are not provided; no much larger clone lies one nucleotide away. No immune events, such as infections, were documented for the healthy donors during the collection period. Blood repertoires from healthy donors were used as a training cohort for calibrating time-dependent variance in a beta-binomial model of differential abundance of T-cell clones. The training cohort comprised approximately 10 healthy donors, 3 female and 7 male. On average the donors were approximately 43 years old, and their ages spanned about 29 to 65 years. Whole blood was collected from each healthy donor at three time points spaced approximately 2 weeks apart and obtained from a commercial supplier. For immunosequencing, genomic DNA was extracted from unsorted whole blood. The sample is drawn from a study of identifying expanded T cells in peripheral blood (dated 2019 in TCRdb). About the full investigation: Separate aliquots of the same genomic DNA pool were sequenced to produce technical replicates, and four replicates were compared in pairs.

TCRbeta CDR3 regions were profiled by bias-controlled multiplex PCR amplification of genomic DNA with the immunoSEQ Assay. The paper's data handling went like this. The absolute abundance of each unique TCRbeta CDR3 region was quantified after sequences were collapsed and filtered. Differential abundance was tested with a binomial (Fisher-equivalent) model and with a beta-binomial model adding time-dependent variance fitted from healthy donors. Clones with fewer than 5 combined templates were excluded, and clones with Benjamini-Hochberg FDR below 0.01 were called differentially abundant. The form v = (b*log(k)+a)^2 was used to model beta-binomial variance as a function of total template count across the two samples. Here the immuneACCESS table is served through TCRdb, limited to in-frame sequences with V and J called. Missing clones are a known gap in these copies; in checked studies unresolved V genes cover under half, and the rest lacks a known reason. V and J calls and clone size are as listed in that table; D and trimming were resolved from the DNA. The sample table shows about 91,000 clones, and approximately 88% are seen once. 4% to 4.5% of the sample is in the top ten clones.

The full study reports these points: Between technical replicates the binomial model flagged around 1.2 differentially abundant clones, whereas over roughly 2 weeks the binomial model flagged about 15 and over roughly four weeks roughly 20. Across all healthy-donor time intervals, the beta-binomial model significantly cut both the number of clones called differentially abundant and the false-positive rate. Across all healthy donors, variance in clone template counts between approximately 2-week samples was found to increase significantly with total template count. The authors expected biological variance in healthy repertoires might increase further over much longer intervals such as months to years.

From the cysteine through the phenylalanine, the CDR3 covers 15 amino acids. Solely the CDR3 DNA is kept, with 45 bases framed from the first base. Via the germline V gene, CDR1 is SGHAT and CDR2 FQNNGV. V loses 1 base of germline sequence and J loses 0 bases, and the interval between the two ends is 7 bases. The receptor chain draws on TRBV11-2 and TRBJ1-3; tentative D gene TRBD1, with 5 bases matching. The receptor comes from a person aged 18 to 75 in good health. Input material: blood. The CDR3 is CASSLAGGSGNTIYF. The nucleotides read TGTGCCAGCAGCTTAGCTGGGGGCTCTGGAAACACCATATATTTT.